Following are 18 T cell receptor beta chains from one sample sequenced in a study of identical twins. TCRdb re-analysed the 5' RACE reads in MiXCR, keeping a single row per CDR3 protein. The top ten clones hold roughly two fifths of a sample with approximately 190,000 distinct CDR3 sequences, more than 15% of them seen once. In addition, the sample was reused for a study of T cells expressing NK-cell markers.

Sequenced input: CD8+ T cells sorted from blood. These receptors were taken from a woman between 18 and 30 years old in good health.

The chain uses TRBV10-3 and TRBJ2-2, with D perhaps assigned TRBD1 or TRBD2 (5 bases each). CDR1 and CDR2 (germline): ENHRY, SYGVKD. CDR3 length equals 16 residues. V was pared by 6 bases and J by 7 bases, with 21 bases between. This CDR3 reads CAIRNATGATNGELFF. DNA for the CDR3: TGTGCCATCAGAAACGCGACCGGGGCGACGAACGGGGAGCTGTTTTTT.

This clonotype has only a few counts. V usage is TRBV6-2 or TRBV6-3 and J usage is TRBJ2-2; D could derive from TRBD1 or TRBD2 (5 bases each). Trimming pared 7 bases from V and 3 bases from J, leaving 12 bases between. Per the germline V gene, CDR1 is MNHEY and CDR2 is SVGEGT. There are 14 residues in the CDR3. Here the CDR3 DNA reads TGTGCCAGCATGGGAGTAGGGGACACCGGGGAGCTGTTTTTT. It is translated as CASMGVGDTGELFF.

The chain recombines TRBV12-3 or TRBV12-4 with TRBJ2-7; a weak D match, TRBD2 (6 bases). Between the trimmed V and J ends, which lost 2 bases and 0 bases, there was a span of 14 bases. This CDR3 contains 16 residues. This CDR3 reads CASSLYLAGPSYEQYF. CDR3 DNA: TGTGCCAGCAGTTTATATCTTGCGGGGCCCTCCTACGAGCAGTACTTC.

This sequence joins TRBV27 and TRBJ2-1; a weak D match, TRBD2 (7 bases). The V gene lost 8 bases and the J gene lost 4 bases, with 18 bases spanning the gap. This CDR3 is 15 amino acids long. Germline CDR1 is MNHEY and CDR2 is SMNVEV (reference sequence). This chain's CDR3 is CASLPRGALYNEQFF. The CDR3 DNA is TGTGCCAGCCTCCCTCGGGGGGCCCTGTACAATGAGCAGTTCTTC.

CDR3 nucleotide sequence: TGTGCCAGCAGTTTCGACAGTGGCGGAAACACCATATATTTT. Its translation: CASSFDSGGNTIYF. The rearrangement links TRBV12-3 or TRBV12-4 to TRBJ1-3, with a possible D match to TRBD1 (5 bases). The CDR3 has 14 amino acids. The ends were cut back, 3 bases at V and 4 bases at J, with 10 bases in the middle.

The chain links TRBV4-1 to TRBJ1-6; TRBD1 matches 8 bases. CDR3 size: 16 residues. The germline gives CDR1 MGHRA, CDR2 YSYEKL. The junction had 3 bases not matched to a gene; V was cut back by 0 bases and J by 5 bases. CDR3 amino acids: CASSQEDRAHNSPLHF. CDR3 coding DNA: TGCGCCAGCAGCCAAGAGGACAGGGCCCATAATTCACCCCTCCACTTT.

The rearrangement joins TRBV27 to TRBJ2-1; 8 nucleotides agree with TRBD2. The CDR3 totals 15 residues. The V and J ends lost 6 bases and 5 bases, in that order; junction bases with no gene match: 9. The germline CDR1 and CDR2 sequences are MNHEY and SMNVEV (reference sequence). Here the CDR3 reads CASSTGLAGNNEQFF. The DNA of the CDR3 is TGTGCCAGCAGCACAGGGCTAGCGGGTAACAATGAGCAGTTCTTC.

This clonotype was detected ten times or more. This rearrangement joins TRBV12-3 or TRBV12-4 to TRBJ2-1, with a possible D match to TRBD1 (6 bases). CDR3 length equals 15 residues. The V end lost 2 bases, the J end lost 6 bases, and 14 bases lay between the germline ends. The CDR3 is CASSLLGAKTNEQFF. CDR3 in DNA: TGTGCCAGCAGTTTACTGGGGGCTAAGACCAATGAGCAGTTCTTC.

The chain carries TRBV9 and TRBJ1-2; 7 positions agree with TRBD1. The CDR3 has 15 residues. Unmatched junction bases numbered 14, after V lost 7 bases and J lost 5 bases. Germline CDR1 reads SGDLS; CDR2 reads YYNGEE. CDR3 sequence: CASAVNRDSSYGYTF. In DNA form, the CDR3 reads TGTGCCAGCGCTGTGAACCGGGACAGTTCGTATGGCTACACCTTC. The whole variable domain, remainder taken from reference TRBV9 and TRBJ1-2, is DSGVTQTPKHLITATGQRVTLRCSPRSGDLSVYWYQQSLDQGLQFLIQYYNGEERAKGNILERFSAQQFPDLHSELNLSSLELGDSALYFCASAVNRDSSYGYTFGSGTRLTVV.

The rearrangement joins TRBV15 to TRBJ2-3; D not certain. Germline V gene lookup returns CDR1 LNHNV and CDR2 YYDKDF (reference sequence). V lost 0 bases and J lost 11, with 18 bases in between. This CDR3 spans 15 amino acids. The CDR3 sequence: CATSRDPPPAGRQYF. In DNA, the CDR3 is TGTGCCACCAGCAGAGATCCCCCTCCGGCCGGTAGGCAGTATTTT.

This clonotype was recorded a few times. The chain combines TRBV2 with TRBJ1-6; the match to TRBD1 covers 10 bases. The CDR3 runs to 12 residues. The V gene end was trimmed by 10 bases and the J gene end by 14 bases; junction bases not matched to a gene: 8. Germline V gives CDR1 SNHLY, CDR2 FYNNEI. The CDR3 region is CAITRGQGSLHF. CDR3 DNA sequence: TGTGCCATCACCAGGGGACAGGGGTCCCTCCACTTT.

The sample holds a few counts of this clonotype. At one end, the junction sequence differs from germline, possibly due to a read error. The J gene is TRBJ2-1, the V gene TRBV3-1; the D gene is possibly TRBD2 (6 bases). The CDR3 totals 16 residues. Per germline, CDR1 LGHDT and CDR2 YNNKEL (reference sequence). CDR3 sequence (DNA): TGTGCCAGCAGCCAAGACGGAGGGACGGTTAACAATGAGCGGTTCTTC. This translates into CASSQDGGTVNNERFF.

This clonotype turned up a few times. V usage is TRBV7-8 and J usage is TRBJ2-1; 12 nucleotides match TRBD2. V trimming: 5 bases; J trimming: 8 bases; junction bases outside the gene matches: 10. The germline V gene has CDR1 SGHVS and CDR2 FQNEAQ. The CDR3 loop spans 16 amino acids. This chain's CDR3 is CASSALLAGGSDEQFF. CDR3 nucleotide sequence: TGTGCCAGCAGCGCGCTACTAGCGGGGGGTTCCGATGAGCAGTTCTTC.

At least ten counts were recorded for this clonotype. The chain uses TRBV28 and TRBJ1-1; 7 bases align to TRBD1. The V gene's germline CDR1 is MDHEN and CDR2 SYDVKM. The V segment lost 3 bases and the J segment 0 bases; nucleotides outside the gene matches: 7. The CDR3 covers 16 residues. CDR3 residues: CASSFWAGGMNTEAFF. CDR3 bases: TGTGCCAGCAGTTTTTGGGCAGGGGGGATGAACACTGAAGCTTTCTTT.

The V and J genes are TRBV27 and TRBJ2-2; D is perhaps TRBD2 (5 bases). The CDR3 consists of 12 residues. Germline values: CDR1 MNHEY, CDR2 SMNVEV (reference sequence). Trimming stripped 6 bases from V and 5 bases from J, with 7 bases between. CDR3 sequence (DNA): TGTGCCAGCAGACTAGTAACCGGGGAGCTGTTTTTT. Residues: CASRLVTGELFF.

The chain carries TRBV7-8 and TRBJ2-7; D unclear. Deletions cut 5 bases from V and 6 bases from J, with 8 bases between. This CDR3 has 11 residues. The germline V gene encodes CDR1 SGHVS and CDR2 FQNEAQ. DNA for the CDR3: TGTGCCAGCAGCCCAATTATCGAGCAGTACTTC. It translates to CASSPIIEQYF.

The chain joins TRBV7-3 to TRBJ2-3, with D possibly being TRBD2 (5 bases). The CDR3 covers 13 residues. CDR1 and CDR2 from the germline V gene are SGHTA and FQGTGA. V was shortened by 5 bases and J by 6 bases, with 12 bases between the two germline ends. The chain's CDR3 is CASSPPTTDTQYF. For the CDR3, the DNA is TGTGCCAGCAGCCCCCCGACTACCGATACGCAGTATTTT.

This clonotype was detected a few times. The chain carries TRBV13 and TRBJ2-7; D might be TRBD2 (5 bases). CDR3 length: 16 amino acids. Germline V gives CDR1 PRHDT, CDR2 FYEKMQ (reference sequence). Trimming stripped 4 bases from V and 0 bases from J, with 16 bases between. The CDR3 nucleotides read TGTGCCAGCAGCTCCCCCACCGGGAACAGCTCCTACGAGCAGTACTTC. It yields the protein CASSSPTGNSSYEQYF. The whole variable domain, remainder taken from reference TRBV13 and TRBJ2-7, is AAGVIQSPRHLIKEKRETATLKCYPIPRHDTVYWYQQGPGQDPQFLISFYEKMQSDKGSIPDRFSAQQFSDYHSELNMSSLELGDSALYFCASSSPTGNSSYEQYFGPGTRLTVT.